Below, 9 T cell receptor beta chains from the same sample are listed, as sequenced in a study of blood T cell repertoires in COVID-19. Repertoires were generated with immunoSEQ multiplex PCR, while TCRdb's copy carries only in-frame clones and drops some. This table has 40,000 to 50,000 clones, 70% to 90% appearing once. Sequenced sample: PBMCs or T cells enriched from blood (not recorded which). The receptors were gathered from a woman aged 45-60 years who had recovered from COVID-19.

This clone was detected once. This chain connects TRBV28 to TRBJ2-7; the D gene is possibly TRBD1 (6 bases). CDR3 length equals 14 residues. The germline V and J ends were trimmed by 7 bases and 0 bases, with 13 bases remaining between them. Germline values: CDR1 MDHEN, CDR2 SYDVKM. CDR3 sequence (DNA): TGTGCCAGCACCACACCAGGGGTCTCCTACGAGCAGTACTTC. It codes for CASTTPGVSYEQYF. The whole variable domain, remainder taken from reference TRBV28 and TRBJ2-7, is DVKVTQSSRYLVKRTGEKVFLECVQDMDHENMFWYRQDPGLGLRLIYFSYDVKMKEKGDIPEGYSVSREKKERFSLILESASTNQTSMYLCASTTPGVSYEQYFGPGTRLTVT.

This clone was seen only once. V and J are TRBV5-6 and TRBJ1-2; D may be TRBD1 (5 bases). Per germline, CDR1 SGHDT and CDR2 YYEEEE. V was cut by 0 bases and J by 3 bases, with 15 bases left in between. This CDR3 is 16 amino acids long. CDR3 in DNA: TGTGCCAGCAGCTTGGACCGACAGAGAGTAGACTATGGCTACACCTTC. This sequence encodes CASSLDRQRVDYGYTF.

V is TRBV11-3 and J is TRBJ2-1; 12 bases line up with TRBD2. Germline V CDR1 and CDR2: SGHNT, YENEEA. The CDR3 has 17 amino acids. J gave up 9 bases and V 0 bases, and 9 bases lay outside the gene matches. The CDR3 DNA reads as TGTGCCAGCAGCTTAGAGCTAGCGGGAGGGAAACCCAGTGAGCAGTTCTTC. This sequence encodes CASSLELAGGKPSEQFF. The whole variable domain, filled in from reference TRBV11-3 and TRBJ2-1, reads EAGVVQSPRYKIIEKKQPVAFWCNPISGHNTLYWYLQNLGQGPELLIRYENEEAVDDSQLPKDRFSAERLKGVDSTLKIQPAELGDSAVYLCASSLELAGGKPSEQFFGPGTRLTVL.

In the case of this clone: Germline and junction disagree at one end, which may indicate a read error. The rearrangement uses TRBV7-9 and TRBJ1-5; D gene uncertain. The CDR3 is 12 amino acids. Germline V gene data show CDR1 as SEHNR and CDR2 as FQNEAQ (reference sequence). The CDR3, as DNA: TGTGCCAGCAGCACATCGGAGCTCATTCTAGAGTTT. As protein: CASSTSELILEF.

The chain uses TRBV30 and TRBJ2-1; TRBD2 matches 7 bases. The trim removed 3 bases at V and 0 bases at J, leaving 8 bases unmatched. The CDR3 consists of 16 residues. Germline V gene data show CDR1 as GTSNPN and CDR2 as SVGIG (reference sequence). The CDR3 region is CAWSNIGGGSYNEQFF. The CDR3 coding sequence is TGTGCCTGGAGCAATATTGGGGGGGGCTCCTACAATGAGCAGTTCTTC.

The rearrangement joins TRBV3-1 (or the pseudogene TRBV3-2) to TRBJ2-6; tentative D call: TRBD2 (5 bases). Germline V gene sequence: CDR1 LGHDT, CDR2 YNNKEL (reference sequence). The ends were cut back, 0 bases at V and 4 bases at J, with 13 bases in the middle. This CDR3 contains 17 residues. The CDR3 coding sequence is TGTGCCAGCAGCCAAGAACTAGTAGGAAGCGGGGCCAACGTCCTGACTTTC. It translates to CASSQELVGSGANVLTF.

CDR3 loop: CASSPRGQSIMNTEAFF. The CDR3 DNA is TGTGCCAGCTCACCCAGGGGACAGTCGATTATGAACACTGAAGCTTTCTTT. The V call is TRBV18, the J call TRBJ1-1, with 7 bases matching TRBD1. The V segment lost 3 bases and the J segment 0 bases; nucleotides outside the gene matches: 10. The CDR3 contains 17 residues. Germline assignment: CDR1 KGHSH and CDR2 LQKENI.

The gene calls are TRBV10-3 and TRBJ1-1, with 9 positions matching TRBD1. The CDR3 length is 13 residues. Germline CDR1 reads ENHRY; CDR2 reads SYGVKD. J was trimmed by 5 bases and V by 6 bases; bases with no gene match: 4. The CDR3 bases are TGTGCCATCAGCGGGACAGGGCGGACTGAAGCTTTCTTT. Residues: CAISGTGRTEAFF.

V usage is TRBV11-2 and J usage is TRBJ1-6; 8 bases match TRBD1. The ends lost 2 bases at V and 7 bases at J; junction bases unmatched: 7. The CDR3 covers 16 residues. Germline V lookup: CDR1 SGHAT, CDR2 FQNNGV. Here the CDR3 DNA reads TGTGCCAGCAGCTTACAGGGGGCCCCCTTCAATTCACCCCTCCACTTT. Translated, it gives CASSLQGAPFNSPLHF.